The 13 T cell receptor beta chains in this list originate from one sample, sequenced in a study of T cell clusters in autoimmune cytopenias (dated 2019 in TCRdb). TCRdb records Illumina MiSeq as the sequencer. Multiplex PCR with a touch-down protocol amplified TRB rearrangements, with the TRB-A and TRB-B primer pools combined in a single tube. One entry per CDR3 protein sequence results from the TCRdb reprocessing of the reads, with DNA left out. This specimen's table enumerates 6,000 to 9,000 distinct CDR3 sequences. Approximately 4% of the sample lies in the top ten. TRB amplification used around 260 ng of peripheral blood genomic DNA, tens of thousands of genome equivalents, per sample. The sample was also reused in another study, on T cell repertoires in aging, cancer and after chemotherapy.

Sequencing input: peripheral blood. These receptors originate from a human donor in good health.

The rearrangement uses TRBV27 and TRBJ1-2; absent DNA, TCRdb's TRBD1 call cannot be checked. The germline CDR1 and CDR2 sequences are MNHEY and SMNVEV (reference sequence). This CDR3 spans 12 amino acids. The CDR3 region is CASSPEGYGYTF.

This clonotype is classed as medium-sized by frequency. The V and J genes are TRBV29-1 and TRBJ2-7; with no DNA, the TCRdb D assignment of TRBD2 cannot be verified. The CDR3 is 13 amino acids. Germline assignment: CDR1 SQVTM and CDR2 ANQGSEA. CDR3 region: CSASGTDSYEQYF.

V usage is TRBV12-3 or TRBV12-4 and J usage is TRBJ2-4; without DNA, the TCRdb call of TRBD1 cannot be checked. The CDR3 length is 14 residues. The CDR3 sequence: CASSFDRWRSVQYF.

By frequency, this clonotype registers medium-sized (0.01 to 0.1%). This CDR3 is CASGLLGDEQFF. The chain carries TRBV27 and TRBJ2-1. The CDR3 is made up of 12 amino acids. The V gene's germline CDR1 is MNHEY and CDR2 SMNVEV (reference sequence).

The chain carries TRBV20-1 and TRBJ2-3; as DNA is missing, the TRBD1 call by TCRdb cannot be tested. The CDR3 is 15 residues long. Germline lookup yields CDR1 DFQATT and CDR2 SNEGSKA (reference sequence). The chain's CDR3 is CSARDLGAGTDTQYF.

This clonotype is identified as medium-sized (0.01 to 0.1%) from frequency. V gene TRBV5-6 combines with J gene TRBJ1-1. CDR3 length: 13 amino acids. CDR1 and CDR2 (germline): SGHDT, YYEEEE. The CDR3 loop reads CASSYQGNTEAFF.

This clonotype counts as medium-sized by frequency. The V gene is TRBV5-4, the J gene TRBJ1-3. Germline V gene sequence: CDR1 SGHNT, CDR2 YYREEE (reference sequence). This CDR3 region has 13 residues. The CDR3: CASSLAQGNTIYF. Supplemented by reference TRBV5-4 and TRBJ1-3, the full variable domain reads ETGVTQSPTHLIKTRGQQVTLRCSSQSGHNTVSWYQQALGQGPQFIFQYYREEENGRGNFPPRFSGLQFPNYSSELNVNALELDDSALYLCASSLAQGNTIYFGEGSWLTVV.

This clonotype is called medium-sized based on its frequency. The chain has TRBV6-1 and TRBJ2-3; the TCRdb call, TRBD2, lacks DNA for checking. This CDR3 is built from 18 residues. Germline V gene lookup returns CDR1 MNHNS and CDR2 SASEGT. The CDR3 loop reads CASSALLRTILYPDTQYF.

The chain has TRBV13 and TRBJ1-5; with no DNA, the TCRdb D assignment of TRBD1 cannot be verified. CDR1 and CDR2 (germline): PRHDT, FYEKMQ (reference sequence). The CDR3 length is 13 residues. The CDR3 here is CASSPRVGQPQHF.

Frequency places this clonotype as medium-sized. The chain employs TRBV6-5 and TRBJ1-1; TCRdb selects TRBD1, and the lack of DNA leaves this call unchecked. CDR3 length: 13 amino acids. From germline, CDR1 is MNHEY and CDR2 SVGAGI. The CDR3 protein is CASRNRQGGEAFF.

The gene calls are TRBV12-3 or TRBV12-4 and TRBJ2-7; TCRdb reports TRBD1, a call that lacks DNA to check it against. The CDR3 loop spans 13 amino acids. The CDR3 region is CASRPGQGVEQYF.

The CDR3 protein is CASSYDRGNQPQHF. The chain links TRBV5-5 to TRBJ1-5; as DNA is missing, the TRBD1 call by TCRdb cannot be tested. The CDR3 sequence is 14 residues long. In germline, CDR1 is SGHKS, CDR2 YYEKEE (reference sequence).

The chain links TRBV29-1 to TRBJ1-2; TCRdb outputs TRBD1, but without DNA this stays unchecked. The CDR3 contains 15 residues. Germline-derived CDR1 and CDR2 are SQVTM and ANQGSEA. The CDR3: CSVEDRTGGGYGYTF.